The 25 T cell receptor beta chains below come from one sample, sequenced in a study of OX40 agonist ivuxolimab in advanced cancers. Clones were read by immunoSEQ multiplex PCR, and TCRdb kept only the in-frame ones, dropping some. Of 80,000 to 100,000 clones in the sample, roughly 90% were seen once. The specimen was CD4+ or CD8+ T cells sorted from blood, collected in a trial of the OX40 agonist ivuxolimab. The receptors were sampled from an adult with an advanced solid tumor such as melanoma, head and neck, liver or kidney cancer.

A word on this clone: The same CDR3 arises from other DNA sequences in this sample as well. The chain's CDR3 is CASSIGSQETQYF. The DNA for the CDR3 is TGTGCCAGTAGTATAGGTAGCCAAGAGACCCAGTACTTC. The J gene is TRBJ2-5, the V gene TRBV19; D call uncertain. The CDR3 is made up of 13 amino acids. Germline CDR1 reads LNHDA; CDR2 reads SQIVND (reference sequence). V was cut by 1 base and J by 1 base, with 4 bases left in between.

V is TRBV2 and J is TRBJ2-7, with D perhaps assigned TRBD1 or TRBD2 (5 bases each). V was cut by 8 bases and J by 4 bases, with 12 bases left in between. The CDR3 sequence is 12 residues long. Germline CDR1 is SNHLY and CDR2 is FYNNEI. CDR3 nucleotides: TGTGCCAGCGGCCGGGACCAGTACGAGCAGTACTTC. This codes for CASGRDQYEQYF.

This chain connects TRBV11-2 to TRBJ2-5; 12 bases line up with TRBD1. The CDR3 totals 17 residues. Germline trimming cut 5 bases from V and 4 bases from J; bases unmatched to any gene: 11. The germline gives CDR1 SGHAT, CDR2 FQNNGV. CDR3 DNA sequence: TGTGCCAGCAGCCCACCTCTCCGGGACAGGGGGCGAGAGACCCAGTACTTC. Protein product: CASSPPLRDRGRETQYF.

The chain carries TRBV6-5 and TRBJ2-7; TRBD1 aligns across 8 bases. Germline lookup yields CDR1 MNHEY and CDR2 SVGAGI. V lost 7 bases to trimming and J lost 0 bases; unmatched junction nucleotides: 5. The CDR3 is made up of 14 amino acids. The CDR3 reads CASKDRVPSYEQYF. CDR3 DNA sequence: TGTGCCAGCAAGGACAGGGTGCCCTCCTACGAGCAGTACTTC.

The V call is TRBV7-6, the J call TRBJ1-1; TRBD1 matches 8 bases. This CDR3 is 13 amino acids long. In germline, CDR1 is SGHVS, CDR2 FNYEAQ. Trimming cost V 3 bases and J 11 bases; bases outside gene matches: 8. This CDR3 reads CASSLGTGFRAFF. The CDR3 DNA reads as TGTGCCAGCAGCTTGGGGACAGGATTCAGGGCTTTCTTT.

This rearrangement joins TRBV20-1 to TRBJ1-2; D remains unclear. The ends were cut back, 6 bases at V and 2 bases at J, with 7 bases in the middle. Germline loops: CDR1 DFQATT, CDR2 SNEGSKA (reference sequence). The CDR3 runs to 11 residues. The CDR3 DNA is TGCAGTGCCCCGGACAACTATGGCTACACCTTC. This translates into CSAPDNYGYTF.

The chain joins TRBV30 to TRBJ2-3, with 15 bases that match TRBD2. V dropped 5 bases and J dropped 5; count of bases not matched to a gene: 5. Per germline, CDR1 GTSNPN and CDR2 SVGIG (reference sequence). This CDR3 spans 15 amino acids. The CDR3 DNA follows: TGTGCCTGGGCCTCGGGACTAGCGGGGGGAGATACGCAGTATTTT. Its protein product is CAWASGLAGGDTQYF.

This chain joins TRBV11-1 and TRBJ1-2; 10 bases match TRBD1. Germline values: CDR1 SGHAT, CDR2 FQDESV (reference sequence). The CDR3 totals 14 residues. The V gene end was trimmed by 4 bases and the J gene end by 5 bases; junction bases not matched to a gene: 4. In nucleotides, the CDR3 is TGTGCCAGCAGCTCCCGGACAGGGGGGTATGGCTACACCTTC. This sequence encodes CASSSRTGGYGYTF.

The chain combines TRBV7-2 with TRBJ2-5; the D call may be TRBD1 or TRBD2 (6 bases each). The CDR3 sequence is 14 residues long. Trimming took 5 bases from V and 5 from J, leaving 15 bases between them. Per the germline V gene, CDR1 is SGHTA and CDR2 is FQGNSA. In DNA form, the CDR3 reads TGTGCCAGCAGCATACTCCAGGGGAGGGAGACCCAGTACTTC. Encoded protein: CASSILQGRETQYF.

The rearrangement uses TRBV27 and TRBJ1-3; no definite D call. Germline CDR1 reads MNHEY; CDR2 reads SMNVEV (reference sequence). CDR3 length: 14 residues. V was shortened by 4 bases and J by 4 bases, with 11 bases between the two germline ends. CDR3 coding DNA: TGTGCCAGCAGTTCCCCGGGGTACGGAAACACCATATATTTT. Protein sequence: CASSSPGYGNTIYF.

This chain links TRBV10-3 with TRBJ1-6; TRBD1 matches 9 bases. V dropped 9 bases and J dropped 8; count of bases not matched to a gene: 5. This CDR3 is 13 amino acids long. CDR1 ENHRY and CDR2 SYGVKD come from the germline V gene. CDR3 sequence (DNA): TGTGCCATTAGGGACAGGGCTGATTCACCCCTCCACTTT. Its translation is CAIRDRADSPLHF.

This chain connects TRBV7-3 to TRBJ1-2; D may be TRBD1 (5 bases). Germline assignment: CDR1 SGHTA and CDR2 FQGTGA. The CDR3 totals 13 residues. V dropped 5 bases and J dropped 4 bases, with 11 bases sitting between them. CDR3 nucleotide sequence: TGTGCCAGCAGCAAAGACAGTTCCTATGGCTACACCTTC. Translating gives CASSKDSSYGYTF.

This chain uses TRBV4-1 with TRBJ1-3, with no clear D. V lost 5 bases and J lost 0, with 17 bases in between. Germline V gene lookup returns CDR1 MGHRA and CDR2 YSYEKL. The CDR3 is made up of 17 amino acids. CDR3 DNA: TGCGCCAGCAGCAAAACGGGCACCCTGGGCTCTGGAAACACCATATATTTT. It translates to CASSKTGTLGSGNTIYF.

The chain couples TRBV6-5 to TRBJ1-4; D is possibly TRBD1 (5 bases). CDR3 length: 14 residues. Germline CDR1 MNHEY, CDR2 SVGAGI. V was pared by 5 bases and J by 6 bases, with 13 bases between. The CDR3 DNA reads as TGTGCCAGCAGTCGGGACCTAGGGTATGAAAAACTGTTTTTT. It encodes CASSRDLGYEKLFF.

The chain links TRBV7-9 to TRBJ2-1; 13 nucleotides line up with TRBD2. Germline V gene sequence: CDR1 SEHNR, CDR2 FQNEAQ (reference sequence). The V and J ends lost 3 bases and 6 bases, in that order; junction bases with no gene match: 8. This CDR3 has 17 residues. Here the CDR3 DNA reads TGTGCCAGCAGCTTTCAGGCCGGGACTAGCGGGGTCAATGAGCAGTTCTTC. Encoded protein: CASSFQAGTSGVNEQFF.

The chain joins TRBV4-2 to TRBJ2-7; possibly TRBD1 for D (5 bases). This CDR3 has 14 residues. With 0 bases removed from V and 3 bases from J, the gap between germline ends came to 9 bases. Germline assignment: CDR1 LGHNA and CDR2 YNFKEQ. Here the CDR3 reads CASSQDRVDYEQYF. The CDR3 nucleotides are TGTGCCAGCAGCCAAGACAGGGTTGACTACGAGCAGTACTTC.

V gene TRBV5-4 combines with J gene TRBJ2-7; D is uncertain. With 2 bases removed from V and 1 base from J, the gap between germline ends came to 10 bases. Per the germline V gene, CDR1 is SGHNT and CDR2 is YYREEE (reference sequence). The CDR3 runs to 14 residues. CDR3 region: CASSFNVLSYEQYF. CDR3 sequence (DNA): TGTGCCAGCAGCTTTAATGTACTGTCCTACGAGCAGTACTTC.

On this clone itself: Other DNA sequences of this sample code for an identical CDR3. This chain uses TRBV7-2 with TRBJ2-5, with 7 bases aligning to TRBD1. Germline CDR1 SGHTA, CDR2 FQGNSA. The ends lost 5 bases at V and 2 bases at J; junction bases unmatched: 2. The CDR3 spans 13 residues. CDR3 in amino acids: CASSRDRQETQYF. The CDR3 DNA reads TGTGCCAGCAGCCGGGACAGACAAGAGACCCAGTACTTC.

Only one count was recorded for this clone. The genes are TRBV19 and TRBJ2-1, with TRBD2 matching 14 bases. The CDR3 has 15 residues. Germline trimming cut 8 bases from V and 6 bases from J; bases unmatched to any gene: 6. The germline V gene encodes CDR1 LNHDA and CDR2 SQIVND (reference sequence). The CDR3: CASLGLAGAPNEQFF. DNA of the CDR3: TGTGCCAGTCTGGGACTAGCGGGGGCCCCCAATGAGCAGTTCTTC.

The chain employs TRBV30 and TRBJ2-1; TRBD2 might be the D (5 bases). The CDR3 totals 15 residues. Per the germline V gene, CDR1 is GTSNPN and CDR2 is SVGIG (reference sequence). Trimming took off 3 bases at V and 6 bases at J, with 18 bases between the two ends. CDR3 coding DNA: TGTGCCTGGAGCCGGAAGACTAAGACGGTCAATGAGCAGTTCTTC. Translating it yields CAWSRKTKTVNEQFF.

CDR3 nucleotides: TGCGCCAGCAGCTTAGCCCCGGTACTAGCGGGGGGAGAGACCCAGTACTTC. It codes for CASSLAPVLAGGETQYF. The chain couples TRBV5-1 to TRBJ2-5; 12 positions agree with TRBD2. Germline assignment: CDR1 SGHRS and CDR2 YFSETQ. The CDR3 is 17 residues long. V lost 2 bases and J lost 4; bases outside the gene matches: 9. The full variable domain, its missing parts supplied by reference TRBV5-1 and TRBJ2-5, is KAGVTQTPRYLIKTRGQQVTLSCSPISGHRSVSWYQQTPGQGLQFLFEYFSETQRNKGNFPGRFSGRQFSNSRSEMNVSTLELGDSALYLCASSLAPVLAGGETQYFGPGTRLLVL.

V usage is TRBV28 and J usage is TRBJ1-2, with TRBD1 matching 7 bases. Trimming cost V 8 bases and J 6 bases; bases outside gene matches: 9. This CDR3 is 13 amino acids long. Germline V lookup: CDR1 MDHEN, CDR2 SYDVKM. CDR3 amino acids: CASRLGQDHGYTF. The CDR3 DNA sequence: TGTGCCAGCCGGCTTGGACAGGACCATGGCTACACCTTC.

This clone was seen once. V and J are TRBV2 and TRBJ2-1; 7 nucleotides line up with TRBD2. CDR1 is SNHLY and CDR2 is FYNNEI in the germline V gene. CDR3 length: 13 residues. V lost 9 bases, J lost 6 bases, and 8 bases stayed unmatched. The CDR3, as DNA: TGTGCCAGTTCCACCGGGGGGTTCAATGAGCAGTTCTTC. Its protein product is CASSTGGFNEQFF.

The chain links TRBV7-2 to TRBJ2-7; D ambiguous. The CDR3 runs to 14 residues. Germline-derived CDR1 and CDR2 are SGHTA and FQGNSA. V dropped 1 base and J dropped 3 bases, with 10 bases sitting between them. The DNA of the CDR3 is TGTGCCAGCAGCTTAGTAGGGTTCGGCTACGAGCAGTACTTC. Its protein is CASSLVGFGYEQYF.

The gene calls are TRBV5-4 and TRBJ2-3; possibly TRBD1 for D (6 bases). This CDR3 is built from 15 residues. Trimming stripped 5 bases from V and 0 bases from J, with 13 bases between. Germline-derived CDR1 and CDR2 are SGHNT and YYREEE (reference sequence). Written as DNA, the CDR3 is TGTGCCAGCAGTTCCGGGACACTTAGCACAGATACGCAGTATTTT. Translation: CASSSGTLSTDTQYF.